Sequencing of this T cell receptor (beta chain) was carried out in a study of T cell responses to AZD1222 COVID-19 vaccine. This clone was counted between two and nine times. The target antigen is unknown. Points from the study as a whole: Donors, mostly white British, included more females; clonal diversity was possibly underestimated.

Recipients boosted at about 4 weeks or about 12 weeks are pooled. Germline assignment: CDR1 SGHKS and CDR2 YYEKEE (reference sequence). CDR3 length: 15 amino acids. The V and J ends lost 2 bases and 4 bases respectively, with 15 bases between them. Method: immunoSEQ multiplex PCR; TCRdb's copy keeps in-frame clones and lacks some. Of roughly 120,000 clones detected, approximately 86% appear once; the ten largest clones hold under 20%. The chain links TRBV5-5 to TRBJ2-5; D could derive from TRBD1 or TRBD2 (7 bases each). The sequence was obtained from an adult who received the AZD1222 COVID-19 vaccine. The sample consisted of peripheral blood, taken 28 days after the second AZD1222 dose. Here the CDR3 reads CASSFGRGLGETQYF. The CDR3 nucleotides read TGTGCCAGCAGCTTTGGGAGGGGGCTGGGAGAGACCCAGTACTTC.